This TCR beta chain was sequenced for a study of shared clonotypes between healthy human individuals. Study-wide points: Depth of sequencing was expected to influence donor clonotype sharing.

In regard to this clone: The target antigen is unknown.

Sequenced by immunoSEQ multiplex PCR; TCRdb stores in-frame clones only, minus some. The sample has over 750,000 clones; approximately 96% are singletons. Positive CCR7 selection of CD45RO-negative cells yielded the naive CD8 cells, and terminally differentiated effector memory CD45RA+ cells were excluded. Deletions cut 2 bases from V and 5 bases from J, with 13 bases between. CDR1 MGHRA and CDR2 YSYEKL come from the germline V gene. The CDR3 runs 15 residues. The clonotype originates from a young man in good health. This chain uses TRBV4-1 with TRBJ2-1, with a possible D match to TRBD1 (6 bases). The sequencing input was naive CD8+ T cells sorted from blood. The CDR3 reads CASSQPGTGNNEQFF. The CDR3 DNA reads as TGCGCCAGCAGCCAACCAGGTACAGGGAACAATGAGCAGTTCTTC.